This entry lists 3 T cell receptor beta chains sequenced from one sample in a study of cytotoxic CD8 clonotypes in ibrutinib-treated CLL. Here immunoSEQ multiplex PCR was the method, and the copy in TCRdb shows in-frame clones only, minus some. This sample has 150,000 to 200,000 clones, with roughly 88% found just once. The sequencing used PBMCs, collected at disease progression, from a patient treated with ibrutinib. The origin of the receptors is a human donor with chronic lymphocytic leukemia.

V is TRBV9 and J is TRBJ2-1; 13 nucleotides line up with TRBD2. The germline V gene has CDR1 SGDLS and CDR2 YYNGEE. J gave up 7 bases and V 4 bases, and 5 bases lay outside the gene matches. The CDR3 length is 15 residues. The CDR3 sequence is CASSPGLAGVNEQFF. The DNA for the CDR3 is TGTGCCAGCAGCCCCGGACTAGCGGGAGTGAATGAGCAGTTCTTC. The full variable domain, its missing parts supplied by reference TRBV9 and TRBJ2-1, is DSGVTQTPKHLITATGQRVTLRCSPRSGDLSVYWYQQSLDQGLQFLIQYYNGEERAKGNILERFSAQQFPDLHSELNLSSLELGDSALYFCASSPGLAGVNEQFFGPGTRLTVL.

This clone has a single count. The gene calls are TRBV10-1 and TRBJ2-3, with 9 positions matching TRBD1. Looked up from germline, CDR1 is WNHNN and CDR2 is SYGVQD (reference sequence). The V gene end was trimmed by 5 bases and the J gene end by 5 bases; junction bases not matched to a gene: 2. This CDR3 has 13 amino acids. CDR3: CASSRDRVDTQYF. The CDR3 DNA sequence: TGCGCCAGCAGTCGGGACAGGGTAGATACGCAGTATTTT.

This chain uses TRBV2 with TRBJ2-2; weak D call: TRBD2 (5 bases). The CDR3 consists of 15 residues. Between the trimmed V and J ends, which lost 6 bases and 3 bases, there was a span of 14 bases. Germline assignment: CDR1 SNHLY and CDR2 FYNNEI. The CDR3 region is CASSHNSRDTGELFF. For the CDR3, the DNA is TGTGCCAGCAGCCACAACTCGCGGGACACCGGGGAGCTGTTTTTT.